Below, 24 T cell receptor beta chains from the same sample are listed, as sequenced in a study of blood T cell repertoires in COVID-19. Sequencing used immunoSEQ multiplex PCR; TCRdb keeps in-frame clones, though not all of them. The table records 250,000 or so clones, around 84% of them present only once. Sequences were obtained from peripheral blood. The receptors were gathered from a man in his sixties with acute or convalescent COVID-19.

This chain connects TRBV6-1 to TRBJ1-6; 8 bases are a match to TRBD1. The CDR3 totals 14 residues. Germline V gives CDR1 MNHNS, CDR2 SASEGT. V dropped 2 bases and J dropped 9; count of bases not matched to a gene: 3. CDR3 loop: CASSEMDRASPLHF. The DNA for the CDR3 is TGTGCCAGCAGTGAAATGGACAGGGCTTCACCCCTCCACTTT.

V and J are TRBV11-2 and TRBJ2-7, with a weak D call TRBD1 (6 bases). V was trimmed by 5 bases and J by 5 bases, leaving 19 bases between them. The CDR3 totals 15 residues. Germline assignment: CDR1 SGHAT and CDR2 FQNNGV. For the CDR3, the DNA is TGTGCCAGCAGCCAGACAGGCGGTTATACGGACGAGCAGTACTTC. It is translated as CASSQTGGYTDEQYF.

Turning to this clone: The sample holds other DNA sequences that translate to the same CDR3. The chain uses TRBV19 and TRBJ1-1; 7 bases are shared with TRBD1. Germline assignment: CDR1 LNHDA and CDR2 SQIVND (reference sequence). This CDR3 is 14 amino acids long. J was trimmed by 2 bases and V by 5 bases; bases with no gene match: 5. This CDR3 is CASSLGQVNTEAFF. As DNA, the CDR3 is TGTGCCAGTAGTCTCGGACAGGTTAACACTGAAGCTTTCTTT.

The V gene is TRBV25-1, the J gene TRBJ2-7, with D perhaps TRBD1 (5 bases). The CDR3 runs to 16 residues. Germline values: CDR1 MGHDK, CDR2 SYGVNS. V shed 2 bases and J shed 5 bases, with 19 bases lying between them. CDR3 region: CASSESRAGIHHEQYF. DNA for the CDR3: TGTGCCAGCAGTGAAAGCCGCGCAGGGATCCACCACGAGCAGTACTTC.

This CDR3 is CASSLGGQGDQPQHF. The CDR3 nucleotides read TGCGCCAGCAGCTTGGGAGGACAGGGGGATCAGCCCCAGCATTTT. The chain couples TRBV5-1 to TRBJ1-5; 10 bases line up with TRBD1. CDR1 and CDR2 from the germline V gene are SGHRS and YFSETQ. CDR3 length equals 15 residues. V lost 0 bases and J lost 5; bases outside the gene matches: 2.

This clone was picked up many times. V and J are TRBV30 and TRBJ1-1; perhaps TRBD1 as D (5 bases). CDR3 length equals 11 residues. Germline V lookup: CDR1 GTSNPN, CDR2 SVGIG (reference sequence). The V gene lost 0 bases and the J gene lost 7 bases, with 6 bases spanning the gap. CDR3 sequence (DNA): TGTGCCTGGAGTGTCGGGGGTGAAGCTTTCTTT. Its translation: CAWSVGGEAFF.

This clone was counted between two and nine times. The chain is built from TRBV2 and TRBJ1-5; D is possibly TRBD1 (6 bases). V was cut by 6 bases and J by 4 bases, with 13 bases left in between. From germline, CDR1 is SNHLY and CDR2 FYNNEI. The CDR3 has 14 residues. The chain's CDR3 is CASRDRPGNQPQHF. CDR3 coding DNA: TGTGCCAGCAGAGACAGGCCGGGGAATCAGCCCCAGCATTTT.

Comment on this clone: The same CDR3 also results from other DNA sequences found in this sample. The chain combines TRBV18 with TRBJ1-5, with 10 bases lining up with TRBD1. The CDR3 spans 16 residues. Germline values: CDR1 KGHSH, CDR2 LQKENI. J was trimmed by 2 bases and V by 3 bases; bases with no gene match: 4. The CDR3 reads CASSPRGTGGNQPQHF. The CDR3 DNA reads TGTGCCAGCTCACCCCGCGGGACAGGGGGCAATCAGCCCCAGCATTTT.

The J gene is TRBJ1-1, the V gene TRBV27; D is undetermined. The V and J ends lost 0 bases and 5 bases respectively, with 4 bases between them. The length of the CDR3 is 12 residues. Germline values: CDR1 MNHEY, CDR2 SMNVEV (reference sequence). The CDR3 nucleotides read TGTGCCAGCAGTTTATCCGGGACTGAAGCTTTCTTT. Protein sequence: CASSLSGTEAFF.

CDR3 region: CASSLTLGGPQYF. CDR3 coding DNA: TGTGCCAGCAGCTTAACCTTAGGAGGACCGCAGTACTTC. The chain combines TRBV7-3 with TRBJ2-7; D is perhaps TRBD2 (5 bases). The CDR3 runs to 13 residues. Germline CDR1 SGHTA, CDR2 FQGTGA. V lost 0 bases and J 9 bases, leaving 12 bases between the germline ends.

This clone was seen a handful of times. Additional DNA sequences in this sample encode the identical CDR3. The chain carries TRBV7-9 and TRBJ2-7; D gene unclear. The V gene lost 5 bases and the J gene lost 3 bases, with 5 bases spanning the gap. There are 11 residues in the CDR3. The germline V gene has CDR1 SEHNR and CDR2 FQNEAQ (reference sequence). CDR3 in amino acids: CASSPDYEQYF. The CDR3 nucleotides are TGTGCCAGCAGCCCAGACTACGAGCAGTACTTC.

This clone was counted a single time. The chain is built from TRBV5-4 and TRBJ1-2; possibly TRBD1 for D (5 bases). The germline gives CDR1 SGHNT, CDR2 YYREEE (reference sequence). V lost 1 base and J 4 bases, leaving 14 bases between the germline ends. This CDR3 region has 15 residues. CDR3: CASSLFQGAAYGYTF. In nucleotides, the CDR3 is TGTGCCAGCAGCTTGTTTCAGGGTGCGGCCTATGGCTACACCTTC.

This rearrangement joins TRBV30 to TRBJ1-2; D is perhaps TRBD1 (6 bases). V was pared by 6 bases and J by 4 bases, with 15 bases between. The CDR3 is 13 residues long. Germline V gene sequence: CDR1 GTSNPN, CDR2 SVGIG (reference sequence). CDR3 nucleotide sequence: TGTGCCTGTACCCTCGGACAGTCCTATGGCTACACCTTC. Translated: CACTLGQSYGYTF.

This clone was detected only once. The chain links TRBV19 to TRBJ2-3, with D maybe TRBD2 (6 bases). Germline assignment: CDR1 LNHDA and CDR2 SQIVND (reference sequence). The ends were cut back, 1 base at V and 1 base at J, with 6 bases in the middle. The CDR3 loop spans 14 amino acids. The CDR3, as DNA: TGTGCCAGTAGTATAGCGGGGGGCACAGATACGCAGTATTTT. Translated, it gives CASSIAGGTDTQYF.

The sample holds one count of this clone. The chain joins TRBV6-2 or TRBV6-3 to TRBJ2-7, with a tentative D call TRBD2 (6 bases). CDR1 and CDR2 from the germline V gene are MNHEY and SVGEGT. This CDR3 contains 16 residues. Trimming took 0 bases from V and 0 from J, leaving 12 bases between them. CDR3 loop: CASSYSPGGSSYEQYF. DNA of the CDR3: TGTGCCAGCAGTTACTCGCCCGGGGGAAGCTCCTACGAGCAGTACTTC.

The CDR3 spells CASSLAGGGTGELFF. The DNA for the CDR3 is TGTGCCAGCAGTTTAGCAGGGGGAGGCACCGGGGAGCTGTTTTTT. The V gene is TRBV27, the J gene TRBJ2-2, with D maybe TRBD1 (7 bases). The V gene's germline CDR1 is MNHEY and CDR2 SMNVEV (reference sequence). The CDR3 is 15 amino acids. V shed 2 bases and J shed 4 bases, with 11 bases lying between them.

The chain combines TRBV28 with TRBJ2-2; the match to TRBD1 covers 7 bases. CDR1 and CDR2 from the germline V gene are MDHEN and SYDVKM. V lost 6 bases and J lost 6; bases outside the gene matches: 10. The CDR3 is made up of 15 amino acids. CDR3 in amino acids: CASSLTGVKSGELFF. The CDR3 DNA reads TGTGCCAGCAGCCTCACAGGGGTTAAATCCGGGGAGCTGTTTTTT. The complete variable domain, with remaining parts taken from reference TRBV28 and TRBJ2-2, reads DVKVTQSSRYLVKRTGEKVFLECVQDMDHENMFWYRQDPGLGLRLIYFSYDVKMKEKGDIPEGYSVSREKKERFSLILESASTNQTSMYLCASSLTGVKSGELFFGEGSRLTVL.

CDR3 coding DNA: TGTGCCAGTAGTATAGTTTCAGGGAACGAGCAGTACTTC. It encodes CASSIVSGNEQYF. This chain connects TRBV19 to TRBJ2-7; the D gene is possibly TRBD1 (5 bases). V gave up 1 base and J gave up 5 bases, with 9 bases separating them. Germline-derived CDR1 and CDR2 are LNHDA and SQIVND (reference sequence). This CDR3 region has 13 residues.

The chain recombines TRBV27 with TRBJ2-3; no clear D gene. The germline CDR1 and CDR2 sequences are MNHEY and SMNVEV (reference sequence). V dropped 4 bases and J dropped 0 bases, with 14 bases sitting between them. This CDR3 has 16 residues. This chain's CDR3 is CASSSTTHASTDTQYF. CDR3 bases: TGTGCCAGCAGTTCCACGACTCACGCTAGCACAGATACGCAGTATTTT.

The chain recombines TRBV6-4 with TRBJ1-1, with 7 bases aligning to TRBD1. This CDR3 region has 14 residues. The V and J ends lost 3 bases and 1 base, in that order; junction bases with no gene match: 2. Germline CDR1 reads MRHNA; CDR2 reads SNTAGT. The CDR3 protein is CASSEGTENTEAFF. CDR3 DNA: TGTGCCAGCAGTGAAGGGACAGAGAACACTGAAGCTTTCTTT.

Notes on this clone: The same CDR3 is also encoded by other DNA sequences in this sample. The rearrangement uses TRBV4-1 and TRBJ2-7, with D possibly being TRBD1 (6 bases). Trimming pared 0 bases from V and 0 bases from J, leaving 12 bases between. Germline CDR1 and CDR2: MGHRA and YSYEKL. This CDR3 has 16 residues. The CDR3 region is CASSQDQGPTSYEQYF. The DNA of the CDR3 is TGCGCCAGCAGCCAAGATCAGGGGCCGACCTCCTACGAGCAGTACTTC.

The V and J genes are TRBV15 and TRBJ2-2; the match to TRBD2 covers 10 bases. The trim removed 1 base at V and 6 bases at J, leaving 11 bases unmatched. The CDR3 runs to 18 residues. Germline CDR1 is LNHNV and CDR2 is YYDKDF (reference sequence). CDR3 sequence (DNA): TGTGCCACCAGCAGAGGTGGAGCGGGAGGGAGGGTGGCCGGGGAGCTGTTTTTT. Translation: CATSRGGAGGRVAGELFF.

V gene TRBV27 combines with J gene TRBJ2-7; weak D call: TRBD1 (6 bases). Trimming removed 6 bases from V and 5 bases from J, with 20 bases in between. The CDR3 consists of 15 residues. Germline CDR1 is MNHEY and CDR2 is SMNVEV (reference sequence). The DNA of the CDR3 is TGTGCCAGCAGGCCAACCGGGACAAATTGGCACGAGCAGTACTTC. This gives the protein CASRPTGTNWHEQYF.

The rearrangement joins TRBV7-8 to TRBJ2-7, with D unclear. Germline CDR1 and CDR2: SGHVS and FQNEAQ. V dropped 3 bases and J dropped 3 bases, with 9 bases sitting between them. The CDR3 extends over 13 amino acids. The CDR3 DNA reads as TGTGCCAGCAGCTTCGCCAGATTCTACGAGCAGTACTTC. Protein: CASSFARFYEQYF.